What follows describes a single T cell receptor beta chain. CDR1 is MNHEY, CDR2 SMNVEV, per germline (reference sequence). Trimming pared 6 bases from V and 3 bases from J, leaving 14 bases between. The CDR3 extends over 14 amino acids. This entry belongs to a study of T-cell memory formation after mild COVID-19. About the study: TCR clustering was largely donor specific.

TCRdb reprocessed the 5' RACE reads via MiXCR and lists one record per CDR3 protein. This sample has around 190,000 distinct CDR3 sequences; approximately 17% occur once, and the top ten carry 3.9%. The chain carries TRBV27 and TRBJ1-1; the D is unclear. The sequencing sample was made of PBMCs or a T cell subset sorted from them (not recorded which). The receptor was isolated from a man between 18 and 29 years old who had mild COVID-19 (a few samples of this study predate the infection). Cell type and time point are not known. The CDR3 sequence is CASRRARGDTEAFF. CDR3 coding DNA: TGTGCCAGCAGGCGGGCTCGTGGAGACACTGAAGCTTTCTTT.